A single sample gave rise to the 4 T cell receptor beta chains below, sequenced in a study of T cell changes during pregnancy in multiple sclerosis. Here immunoSEQ multiplex PCR was the method, and the copy in TCRdb shows in-frame clones only, minus some. The table includes under 130,000 clones, roughly 92% detected once. Sequences were derived from peripheral blood, sampled after pregnancy. Every receptor here comes from a female donor with multiple sclerosis, enrolled in a pregnancy study.

J is TRBJ1-2 and V is TRBV6-5; 7 nucleotides match TRBD1. V was clipped by 5 bases and J by 8 bases; unmatched bases: 11. The CDR3 has 14 amino acids. Germline V CDR1 and CDR2: MNHEY, SVGAGI. The CDR3 nucleotides read TGTGCCAGCAGTAAACAGGGGTTGAGGGAGGGCTACACCTTC. It is translated as CASSKQGLREGYTF.

In the case of this clone: A much larger clone lies a single base off, so this may be a read error. The rearrangement joins TRBV6-6 to TRBJ2-1; D perhaps matches TRBD1 (6 bases). The CDR3 has 11 residues. The ends were cut back, 6 bases at V and 6 bases at J, with 6 bases in the middle. Per the germline V gene, CDR1 is MNHNY and CDR2 is SVGAGI (reference sequence). The CDR3 reads CASRQGNEQFF. The CDR3 bases are TGTGCCAGCAGACAGGGCAATGAGCAGTTCTTC.

The CDR3, as DNA: TGTGCCAGCAGTGCGGGGGGCACCGGGGAGCTGTTTTTT. Its translation is CASSAGGTGELFF. V gene TRBV2 combines with J gene TRBJ2-2; 7 nucleotides agree with TRBD2. CDR3 length: 13 amino acids. The junction had 0 bases not matched to a gene; V was cut back by 4 bases and J by 4 bases. Germline CDR1 is SNHLY and CDR2 is FYNNEI.

This sequence joins TRBV7-9 and TRBJ1-1; tentative D call: TRBD1 (6 bases). V lost 4 bases to trimming and J lost 1 base, with 10 bases between them. This CDR3 is 14 amino acids long. Germline V gene lookup returns CDR1 SEHNR and CDR2 FQNEAQ (reference sequence). Here the CDR3 DNA reads TGTGCCAGCAGCTCTGCGGACAGGAACACTGAAGCTTTCTTT. This gives the protein CASSSADRNTEAFF.